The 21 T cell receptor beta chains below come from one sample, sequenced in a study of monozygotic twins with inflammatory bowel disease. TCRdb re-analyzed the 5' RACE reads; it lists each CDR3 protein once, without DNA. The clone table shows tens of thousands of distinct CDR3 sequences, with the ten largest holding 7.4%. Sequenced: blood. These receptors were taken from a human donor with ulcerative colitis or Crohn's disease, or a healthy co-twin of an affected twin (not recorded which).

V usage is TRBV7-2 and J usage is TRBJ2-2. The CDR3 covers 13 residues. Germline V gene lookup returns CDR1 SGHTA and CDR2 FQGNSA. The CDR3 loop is CASSSYKAGELFF.

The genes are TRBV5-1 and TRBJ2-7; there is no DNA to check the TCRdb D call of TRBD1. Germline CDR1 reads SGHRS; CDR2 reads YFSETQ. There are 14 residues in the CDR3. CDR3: CASSFTGTGEQQYF.

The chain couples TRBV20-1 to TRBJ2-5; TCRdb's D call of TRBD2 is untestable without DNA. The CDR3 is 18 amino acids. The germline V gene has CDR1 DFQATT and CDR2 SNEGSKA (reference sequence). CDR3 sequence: CSARDPPPASGGLETQYF.

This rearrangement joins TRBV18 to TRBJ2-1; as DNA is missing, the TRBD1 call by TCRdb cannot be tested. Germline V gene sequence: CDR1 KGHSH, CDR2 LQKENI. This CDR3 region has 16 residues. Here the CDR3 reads CASSPSDRVGGGEQFF. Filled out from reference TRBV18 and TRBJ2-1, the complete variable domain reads NAGVMQNPRHLVRRRGQEARLRCSPMKGHSHVYWYRQLPEEGLKFMVYLQKENIIDESGMPKERFSAEFPKEGPSILRIQQVVRGDSAAYFCASSPSDRVGGGEQFFGPGTRLTVL.

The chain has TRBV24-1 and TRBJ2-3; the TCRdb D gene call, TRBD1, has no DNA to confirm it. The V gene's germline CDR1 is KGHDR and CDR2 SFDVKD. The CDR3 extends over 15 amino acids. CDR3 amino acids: CATSDRTGGTDTQYF.

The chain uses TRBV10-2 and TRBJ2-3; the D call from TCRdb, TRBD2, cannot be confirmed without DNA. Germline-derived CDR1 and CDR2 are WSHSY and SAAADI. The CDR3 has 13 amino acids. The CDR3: CASTLGTSNTQYF.

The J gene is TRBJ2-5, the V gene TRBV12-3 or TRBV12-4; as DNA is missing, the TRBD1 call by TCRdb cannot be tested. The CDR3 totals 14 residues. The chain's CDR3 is CASSPPYSKETQYF.

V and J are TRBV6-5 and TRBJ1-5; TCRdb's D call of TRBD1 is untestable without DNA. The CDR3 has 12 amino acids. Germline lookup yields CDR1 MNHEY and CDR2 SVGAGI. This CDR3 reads CASREGNQPQHF.

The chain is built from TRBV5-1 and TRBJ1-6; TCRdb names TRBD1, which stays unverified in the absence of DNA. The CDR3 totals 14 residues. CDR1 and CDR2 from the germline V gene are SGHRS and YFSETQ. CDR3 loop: CASSTDSNNSPLHF. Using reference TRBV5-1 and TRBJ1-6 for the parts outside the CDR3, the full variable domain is KAGVTQTPRYLIKTRGQQVTLSCSPISGHRSVSWYQQTPGQGLQFLFEYFSETQRNKGNFPGRFSGRQFSNSRSEMNVSTLELGDSALYLCASSTDSNNSPLHFGNGTRLTVT.

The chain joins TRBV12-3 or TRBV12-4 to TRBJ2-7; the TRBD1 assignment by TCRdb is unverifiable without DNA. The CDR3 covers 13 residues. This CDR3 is CASRPGASIEQYF.

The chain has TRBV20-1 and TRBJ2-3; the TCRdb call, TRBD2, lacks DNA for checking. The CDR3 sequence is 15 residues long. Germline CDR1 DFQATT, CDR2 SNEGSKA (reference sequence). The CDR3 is CSANPGTSDGYTQYF.

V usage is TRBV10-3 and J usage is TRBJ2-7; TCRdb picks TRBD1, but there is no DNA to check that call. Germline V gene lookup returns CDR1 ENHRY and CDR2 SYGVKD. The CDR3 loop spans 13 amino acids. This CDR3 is CAISESGQASQHF.

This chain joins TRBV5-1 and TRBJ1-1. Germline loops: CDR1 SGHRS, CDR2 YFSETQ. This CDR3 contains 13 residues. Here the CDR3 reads CASSLYVGTEAFF.

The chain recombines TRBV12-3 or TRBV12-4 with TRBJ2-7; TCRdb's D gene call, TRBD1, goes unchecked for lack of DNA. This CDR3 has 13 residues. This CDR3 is CASSLGVSYEQYF.

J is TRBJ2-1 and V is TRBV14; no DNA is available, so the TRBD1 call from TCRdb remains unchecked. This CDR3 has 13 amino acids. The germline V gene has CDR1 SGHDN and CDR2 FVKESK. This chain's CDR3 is CASSQVRQGWQFF.

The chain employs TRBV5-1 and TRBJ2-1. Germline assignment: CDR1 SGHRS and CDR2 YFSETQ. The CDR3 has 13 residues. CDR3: CASTTQAYDEQFF.

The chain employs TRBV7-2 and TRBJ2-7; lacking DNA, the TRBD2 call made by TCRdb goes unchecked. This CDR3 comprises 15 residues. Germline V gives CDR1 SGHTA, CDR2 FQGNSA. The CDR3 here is CASSLAGTSSYEQYF. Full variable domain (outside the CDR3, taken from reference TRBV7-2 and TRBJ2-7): GAGVSQSPSNKVTEKGKDVELRCDPISGHTALYWYRQSLGQGLEFLIYFQGNSAPDKSGLPSDRFSAERTGGSVSTLTIQRTQQEDSAVYLCASSLAGTSSYEQYFGPGTRLTVT.

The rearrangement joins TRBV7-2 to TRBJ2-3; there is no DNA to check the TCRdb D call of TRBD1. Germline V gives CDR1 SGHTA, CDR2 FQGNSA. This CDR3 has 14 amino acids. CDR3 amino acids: CASSRGANTDTQYF.

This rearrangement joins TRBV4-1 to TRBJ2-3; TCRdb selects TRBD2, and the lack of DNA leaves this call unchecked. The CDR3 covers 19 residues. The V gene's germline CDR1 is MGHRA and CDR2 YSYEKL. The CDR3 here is CASSQDIPESSGGRHTQYF.

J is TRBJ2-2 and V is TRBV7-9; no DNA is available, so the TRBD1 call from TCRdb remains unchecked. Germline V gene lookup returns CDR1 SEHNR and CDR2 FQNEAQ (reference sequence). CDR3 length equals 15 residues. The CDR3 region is CASSLRGQFTGELFF.

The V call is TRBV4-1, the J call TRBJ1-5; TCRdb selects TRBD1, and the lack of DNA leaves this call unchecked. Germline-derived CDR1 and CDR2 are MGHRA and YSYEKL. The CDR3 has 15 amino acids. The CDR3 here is CASSPQGQGRQPQHF.